The 11 T cell receptor beta chains in this list originate from one sample, sequenced in a study of blood T cell repertoires in COVID-19. Assay: immunoSEQ multiplex PCR; the TCRdb copy retains only in-frame clones and omits some. The sample carries 200,000 to 250,000 clones, around 85% recorded once. The sample taken for sequencing was PBMCs or T cells enriched from blood (not recorded which). The receptors were sampled from a woman aged 45-59 years in a cohort exposed to, infected with or recovered from COVID-19 (not recorded which).

The chain employs TRBV6-2 or TRBV6-3 and TRBJ1-5; D unresolved. The CDR3 consists of 14 residues. Germline loops: CDR1 MNHEY, CDR2 SVGEGT. Deletions cut 3 bases from V and 9 bases from J, with 15 bases between. The CDR3 DNA follows: TGTGCCAGCAGTTATCCCCCCCCGGGGATGCCCCAGCATTTT. It encodes CASSYPPPGMPQHF.

In this sample, this clone turned up once. The CDR3 region is CASSPLTGTMNTEAFF. The CDR3 DNA sequence: TGTGCCAGCTCACCACTGACCGGGACAATGAACACTGAAGCTTTCTTT. The chain carries TRBV18 and TRBJ1-1, with TRBD1 as a possible D gene (6 bases). The CDR3 length is 16 residues. Trimming pared 1 base from V and 0 bases from J, leaving 12 bases between. CDR1 KGHSH and CDR2 LQKENI come from the germline V gene.

The table lists this clone with a count of one. The chain uses TRBV7-9 and TRBJ1-5, with D possibly being TRBD1 (5 bases). CDR3 length: 14 residues. The V gene lost 5 bases and the J gene lost 4 bases, with 12 bases spanning the gap. Looked up from germline, CDR1 is SEHNR and CDR2 is FQNEAQ (reference sequence). The DNA for the CDR3 is TGTGCCAGCAGCGTGGGGGGAGGGAATCAGCCCCAGCATTTT. Amino acid sequence: CASSVGGGNQPQHF.

This clone was seen only a few times. The CDR3 DNA is TGTGCCACCACAGGGGGGGCTTTGGAGACCCAGTACTTC. Protein sequence: CATTGGALETQYF. V is TRBV7-2 and J is TRBJ2-5; the D gene is possibly TRBD1 (8 bases). The CDR3 length is 13 residues. Per germline, CDR1 SGHTA and CDR2 FQGNSA. Deletions cut 10 bases from V and 5 bases from J, with 17 bases between.

For the CDR3, the DNA is TGCGCCAGCAGCCAAGACCTGAACAGGGGGACTGAAGCTTTCTTT. It is translated as CASSQDLNRGTEAFF. The gene calls are TRBV4-3 and TRBJ1-1; 8 positions match TRBD1. Germline CDR1 LGHNA, CDR2 YSLEER. The trim removed 0 bases at V and 5 bases at J, leaving 5 bases unmatched. This CDR3 is built from 15 residues.

The V call is TRBV7-2, the J call TRBJ1-1; D is unresolved. Germline V lookup: CDR1 SGHTA, CDR2 FQGNSA. The CDR3 runs to 11 residues. Trimming took 4 bases from V and 3 from J, leaving 3 bases between them. CDR3 bases: TGTGCCAGCAGCTCTGACACTGAAGCTTTCTTT. This sequence encodes CASSSDTEAFF. Drawing the rest from reference TRBV7-2 and TRBJ1-1, the complete variable domain is GAGVSQSPSNKVTEKGKDVELRCDPISGHTALYWYRQSLGQGLEFLIYFQGNSAPDKSGLPSDRFSAERTGGSVSTLTIQRTQQEDSAVYLCASSSDTEAFFGQGTRLTVV.

With regard to this clone: Other DNA variants within this sample encode the same CDR3. The rearrangement uses TRBV2 and TRBJ1-5, with D tentatively TRBD1 (5 bases). The CDR3 runs 12 residues. Germline-derived CDR1 and CDR2 are SNHLY and FYNNEI. V was trimmed by 9 bases and J by 6 bases, leaving 12 bases between them. CDR3 sequence reads: CASRGGGQPQHF. The CDR3 bases are TGTGCCAGTAGGGGCGGCGGTCAGCCCCAGCATTTT.

The rearrangement links TRBV9 to TRBJ1-5; D uncertain. With 0 bases removed from V and 0 bases from J, the gap between germline ends came to 7 bases. Germline V gene sequence: CDR1 SGDLS, CDR2 YYNGEE. The CDR3 extends over 15 amino acids. As DNA, the CDR3 is TGTGCCAGCAGCGTAGGCCAGTATAGCAATCAGCCCCAGCATTTT. Its protein product is CASSVGQYSNQPQHF.

The rearrangement links TRBV18 to TRBJ2-7, with TRBD2 matching over 12 bases. Germline CDR1 reads KGHSH; CDR2 reads LQKENI. The CDR3 contains 20 residues. Trimming at V came to 3 bases and at J to 7 bases, leaving 22 bases not matched to a gene. CDR3 nucleotides: TGTGCCAGCTCACCCATCTGGAAACGGAGGACTAGCGGGGAGCTGGGGGAGCAGTACTTC. This sequence encodes CASSPIWKRRTSGELGEQYF.

This chain links TRBV4-3 with TRBJ2-7, with D possibly being TRBD2 (5 bases). Germline CDR1 LGHNA, CDR2 YSLEER. Between the trimmed V and J ends, which lost 0 bases and 0 bases, there was a span of 9 bases. The CDR3 is 15 amino acids. CDR3 protein: CASSQDTRDSYEQYF. DNA of the CDR3: TGCGCCAGCAGCCAAGATACCCGGGACTCCTACGAGCAGTACTTC.

The rearrangement uses TRBV12-3 or TRBV12-4 and TRBJ1-1; D gene unclear. V was pared by 4 bases and J by 8 bases, with 11 bases between. The CDR3 is 12 residues long. CDR3 nucleotides: TGTGCCAGCAGTTCACAAGGGAGGGAAGCTTTCTTT. As protein: CASSSQGREAFF.